This T cell receptor beta chain derives from a study of blood T cell repertoires in COVID-19. Study at large: The United States, Italy and Spain were the sources of the acute and convalescent COVID-19 samples.

Libraries were prepared by immunoSEQ multiplex PCR; TCRdb keeps only in-frame clonotypes and omits some of them. This table has around 50,000 clones, roughly 90% appearing once. Source material: peripheral blood. This sequence was found in an elderly woman with COVID-19, enrolled during active disease.

CDR3 nucleotides: TGTGCCAGCAGTGGGGCCCCTCCAGCAGATACGCAGTATTTT. Translation: CASSGAPPADTQYF. This rearrangement joins TRBV2 to TRBJ2-3; unclear D gene. The CDR3 loop spans 14 amino acids. Germline V gene data show CDR1 as SNHLY and CDR2 as FYNNEI. Trimming took off 4 bases at V and 4 bases at J, with 12 bases between the two ends.